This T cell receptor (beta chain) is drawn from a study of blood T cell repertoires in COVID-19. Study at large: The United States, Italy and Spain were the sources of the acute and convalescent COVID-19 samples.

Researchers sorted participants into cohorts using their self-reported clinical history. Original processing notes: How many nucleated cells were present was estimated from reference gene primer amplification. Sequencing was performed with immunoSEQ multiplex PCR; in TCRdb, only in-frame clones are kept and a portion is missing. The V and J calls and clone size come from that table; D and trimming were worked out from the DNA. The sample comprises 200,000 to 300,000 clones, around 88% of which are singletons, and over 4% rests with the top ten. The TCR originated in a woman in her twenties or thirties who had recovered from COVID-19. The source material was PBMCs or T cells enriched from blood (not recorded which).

The CDR3 is CSVRQGPAGELFF. In nucleotides, the CDR3 is TGCAGCGTCCGACAGGGCCCCGCAGGGGAGCTGTTTTTT. The rearrangement joins TRBV29-1 to TRBJ2-2; 7 positions match TRBD1. The CDR3 loop spans 13 amino acids. The trim removed 6 bases at V and 8 bases at J, leaving 9 bases unmatched. CDR1 and CDR2 from the germline V gene are SQVTM and ANQGSEA.